The 8 T cell receptor beta chains presented below share a single source sample, sequenced in a study of T cells in Graves' hyperthyroidism and ophthalmopathy. Amplification of TCR beta CDR3 regions used RNA as the template. HTBI primers were employed in a first-round RT-PCR of the TCR CDR3. TCRdb recomputed calls from the multiplex PCR reads with MiXCR, one row per CDR3 protein. The sample lists fewer than 55,000 distinct CDR3 sequences, roughly 51% occurring once. What was sequenced was peripheral blood or thyroid tissue (not recorded which). These receptors originate from a man aged 18 to 29 with Graves' hyperthyroidism.

The chain recombines TRBV29-1 with TRBJ2-7, with 9 bases fitting TRBD1. The germline V gene has CDR1 SQVTM and CDR2 ANQGSEA. V shed 7 bases and J 1 base; nucleotides not matched to a gene: 2. The CDR3 extends over 12 amino acids. The CDR3 coding sequence is TGCAGCGGGACAGGGGCGTCCTACGAGCAGTACTTC. Translating gives CSGTGASYEQYF.

About this clonotype: The CDR3 ends on some other residue instead of the conserved phenylalanine or tryptophan, so this is likely a read error. Because the CDR3's place on the DNA is in doubt, the DNA is left out and the CDR3 is given as listed by TCRdb. This rearrangement joins TRBV20-1 to TRBJ2-6. Germline values: CDR1 DFQATT, CDR2 SNEGSKA (reference sequence). Inclusive of both ends, the CDR3 amounts to 10 amino acids. The CDR3 loop is CSARGILSYS.

On this clonotype itself: One junction end disagrees with the germline gene, perhaps due to a read error. The chain employs TRBV20-1 and TRBJ1-1; D gene unclear. Germline assignment: CDR1 DFQATT and CDR2 SNEGSKA (reference sequence). The CDR3 is 13 residues long. CDR3 in DNA: TGCAGTGCTAGTCATTCCAGGAACACTGGAGCTTTCTTT. Translated, it gives CSASHSRNTGAFF.

This chain links TRBV7-8 with TRBJ2-7; D may be TRBD2 (7 bases). The CDR3 sequence is 16 residues long. The V end was cut by 5 bases, the J end by 2 bases, with 19 bases between. Per germline, CDR1 SGHVS and CDR2 FQNEAQ. In DNA, the CDR3 is TGTGCCAGCAGCCTAGGGGGGGGCGAGCTTACCTACGAGCAGTACTTC. Translating gives CASSLGGGELTYEQYF.

A note on this clonotype: One end of the junction fails to match germline, which may point to a read error. The V gene is TRBV7-2, the J gene TRBJ1-1; D gene ambiguous. The CDR3 is 14 residues long. Germline lookup yields CDR1 SGHTA and CDR2 FQGNSA. CDR3 nucleotides: TGCGCCAGCAGCCGCGCCTGGGTCCCCACTGAAGCTTTCTTT. It encodes CASSRAWVPTEAFF.

This clonotype showed up many times. The rearrangement joins TRBV7-9 to TRBJ1-2, with D possibly matching TRBD1 (6 bases). The length of the CDR3 is 16 residues. Per germline, CDR1 SEHNR and CDR2 FQNEAQ (reference sequence). The V end was cut by 7 bases, the J end by 8 bases, with 26 bases between. CDR3 amino acids: CASTSWFKTGGLGYTF. CDR3 in DNA: TGTGCCAGCACCTCCTGGTTCAAGACAGGAGGGTTGGGCTACACCTTC.

This clonotype has at least ten counts. CDR3 coding DNA: TGTGCCAGCAGTGAAACATCCCCGGCCCGTCGGGTTGGCTACACCTTC. Amino acids: CASSETSPARRVGYTF. This chain connects TRBV2 to TRBJ1-2; D uncertain. V dropped 2 bases and J dropped 7 bases, with 20 bases sitting between them. Germline V gives CDR1 SNHLY, CDR2 FYNNEI. This CDR3 region has 16 residues.

V gene TRBV15 combines with J gene TRBJ1-1; TRBD1 matches 7 bases. CDR1 LNHNV and CDR2 YYDKDF come from the germline V gene (reference sequence). V lost 3 bases and J lost 5; bases outside the gene matches: 6. There are 14 residues in the CDR3. The CDR3 reads CATSSPTGSTEAFF. CDR3 nucleotides: TGTGCCACCAGCAGCCCGACAGGGAGTACTGAAGCTTTCTTT.